This TCR beta chain was sequenced during a study of tumor-infiltrating lymphocytes in primary liver carcinoma. A constant-region primer served to make TCR beta cDNA from about 530 ng total RNA. ARM-PCR was slightly modified, and three nested multiplex PCR rounds with it gave rise to the TCR beta libraries. The two initial PCR rounds, about 9 cycles each, used TRBV1-TRBV30 forward and C-beta reverse primers. Each CDR3 protein gets one entry after TCRdb re-called the multiplex PCR reads with MiXCR. The sample has over 100,000 distinct CDR3 sequences, less than 75% seen once. As for this clonotype: What it binds is unknown.

Scientists recovered RNA and DNA together from around 20-30 mg of unsorted bulk tissue. Chronic HBV infection was present in the patients, who were treatment-naive. Germline V gene sequence: CDR1 SQVTM, CDR2 ANQGSEA. The CDR3 is made up of 14 amino acids. Study-level results: Whereas tumor region pairs overlapped more, tumor-adjacent and tumor-blood pairs overlapped less. Tumor specimens were characterized by a significantly higher top-250-clone fraction than blood (p = 0.039).

This receptor was taken from a woman aged 55-69 years with primary liver carcinoma and hepatitis B virus infection. The V and J genes are TRBV29-1 and TRBJ2-3, with a weak D call TRBD2 (6 bases). Sequencing was performed on tumor-adjacent normal liver tissue. CDR3 DNA sequence: TGCAGGGTACACAGTGGGGGGAGCACAGATACGCAGTATTTT. It specifies CRVHSGGSTDTQYF.